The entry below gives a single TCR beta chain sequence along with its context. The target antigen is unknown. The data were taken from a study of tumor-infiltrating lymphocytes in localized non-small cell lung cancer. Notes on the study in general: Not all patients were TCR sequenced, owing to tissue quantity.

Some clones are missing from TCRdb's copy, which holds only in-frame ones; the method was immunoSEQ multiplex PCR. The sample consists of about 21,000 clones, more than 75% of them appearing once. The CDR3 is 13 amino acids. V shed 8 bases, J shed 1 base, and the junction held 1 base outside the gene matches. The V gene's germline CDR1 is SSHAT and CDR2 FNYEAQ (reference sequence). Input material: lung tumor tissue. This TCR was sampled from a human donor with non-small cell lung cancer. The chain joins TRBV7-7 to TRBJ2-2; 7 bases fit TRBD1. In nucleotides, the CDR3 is TGTGCCAGCGGGACAGTGAACACCGGGGAGCTGTTTTTT. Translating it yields CASGTVNTGELFF.